The 32 T cell receptor beta chains reported below all come from one sample, sequenced in a study of molecular identifiers for immune sequencing clone quantification. TCRdb re-called the PCR reads with MiXCR, one entry per CDR3 protein. The sample shows 400,000 to 600,000 distinct CDR3 sequences, 20% to 25% of them seen only once. Material: naive CD8+ T cells from blood, with Jurkat cell RNA spiked in. Regarding subset: FACS-sorted CD8+CD4-CCR7+CD45RA+ naive T cells. The receptors were gathered from a human donor in good health. Some libraries in this study had Jurkat cell RNA spiked in.

This clonotype turned up a few times. This rearrangement joins TRBV30 to TRBJ2-7, with 9 bases lining up with TRBD2. Germline lookup yields CDR1 GTSNPN and CDR2 SVGIG (reference sequence). There are 14 residues in the CDR3. The junction had 12 bases not matched to a gene; V was cut back by 7 bases and J by 5 bases. DNA of the CDR3: TGTGCCTACCTAAGTGCTAGCGGGGTCCACGAGCAGTACTTC. This translates into CAYLSASGVHEQYF.

This clonotype was counted only a few times. The chain has TRBV5-1 and TRBJ2-7; D is perhaps TRBD1 (5 bases). The CDR3 loop spans 16 amino acids. Germline V gene sequence: CDR1 SGHRS, CDR2 YFSETQ. Between the trimmed V and J ends, which lost 2 bases and 3 bases, there was a span of 18 bases. CDR3 protein: CASSFSERQPGYEQYF. As DNA, the CDR3 is TGCGCCAGCAGCTTTAGTGAGAGACAGCCAGGCTACGAGCAGTACTTC.

The genes are TRBV20-1 and TRBJ2-5, with no clear D. The germline V and J ends were trimmed by 2 bases and 0 bases, with 7 bases remaining between them. In germline, CDR1 is DFQATT, CDR2 SNEGSKA (reference sequence). The CDR3 spans 13 residues. CDR3 DNA sequence: TGCAGTGCTAGAACTCAGTACCAAGAGACCCAGTACTTC. Its protein is CSARTQYQETQYF.

This clonotype was seen many times. The rearrangement uses TRBV13 and TRBJ1-4; TRBD1 aligns across 10 bases. Germline V gene sequence: CDR1 PRHDT, CDR2 FYEKMQ (reference sequence). The CDR3 runs 14 residues. V dropped 5 bases and J dropped 5; count of bases not matched to a gene: 2. CDR3 sequence (DNA): TGTGCCAGCAGCCGGACAGGGGGAAATGAAAAACTGTTTTTT. It translates to CASSRTGGNEKLFF.

This clonotype was detected only a few times. The chain joins TRBV5-1 to TRBJ1-5; the D is unclear. The V end was cut by 0 bases, the J end by 0 bases, with 7 bases between. This CDR3 contains 15 residues. Germline CDR1 is SGHRS and CDR2 is YFSETQ. DNA for the CDR3: TGCGCCAGCAGCTTGGGTGCGGGTAGCAATCAGCCCCAGCATTTT. Residues: CASSLGAGSNQPQHF.

This clonotype was detected only a few times. The genes are TRBV7-9 and TRBJ2-7, with 7 bases aligning to TRBD1. Germline-derived CDR1 and CDR2 are SEHNR and FQNEAQ (reference sequence). CDR3 length equals 15 residues. The J segment lost 6 bases and the V segment lost 6 bases, leaving 14 bases of the junction unmatched. The CDR3 sequence is CASSSTDRAFGEQYF. For the CDR3, the DNA is TGTGCCAGCAGTTCTACCGACAGGGCATTTGGCGAGCAGTACTTC.

This clonotype appeared once. An end of the junction differs from the germline gene, which may be a read error. The chain carries TRBV7-9 and TRBJ2-3; 9 positions agree with TRBD2. This CDR3 is built from 19 residues. Germline lookup yields CDR1 SEHNR and CDR2 FQNEAQ (reference sequence). This CDR3 reads CASSSRLAGKQSSTGTQYF. In DNA, the CDR3 is TGTGCCAGCAGCTCGAGGCTAGCGGGGAAACAGTCTAGCACAGGTACGCAGTATTTT.

This clonotype was detected ten times or more. The CDR3 DNA sequence: TGTGCCAGCAGCCCCGAGACAGGTTCGTACTCCTACGAGCAGTACTTC. This encodes CASSPETGSYSYEQYF. The chain has TRBV7-9 and TRBJ2-7; tentative D call: TRBD1 (6 bases). With 5 bases removed from V and 0 bases from J, the gap between germline ends came to 17 bases. The CDR3 length is 16 residues. Germline assignment: CDR1 SEHNR and CDR2 FQNEAQ (reference sequence).

This clonotype was recorded at least ten times. The gene calls are TRBV28 and TRBJ2-7; 9 bases are shared with TRBD1. CDR3 size: 14 residues. V gave up 3 bases and J gave up 3 bases; unmatched junction bases: 3. CDR1 and CDR2 (germline): MDHEN, SYDVKM. CDR3 sequence reads: CASSFTGQGYEQYF. In DNA form, the CDR3 reads TGTGCCAGCAGTTTCACGGGACAGGGCTACGAGCAGTACTTC.

This clonotype was observed many times. This sequence joins TRBV18 and TRBJ2-7, with D perhaps being TRBD1 or TRBD2 (5 bases each). Germline lookup yields CDR1 KGHSH and CDR2 LQKENI. V was cut by 6 bases and J by 2 bases, with 14 bases left in between. This CDR3 is built from 14 residues. CDR3 DNA: TGTGCCAGCTCCCACGGGACGTCAGCCTACGAGCAGTACTTC. This gives the protein CASSHGTSAYEQYF. Based on the CDR3 plus reference TRBV18 and TRBJ2-7, the full variable domain is NAGVMQNPRHLVRRRGQEARLRCSPMKGHSHVYWYRQLPEEGLKFMVYLQKENIIDESGMPKERFSAEFPKEGPSILRIQQVVRGDSAAYFCASSHGTSAYEQYFGPGTRLTVT.

This clonotype came up a few times. The chain carries TRBV7-2 and TRBJ2-1; possibly TRBD2 for D (7 bases). This CDR3 has 17 amino acids. The V gene lost 1 base and the J gene lost 8 bases, with 21 bases spanning the gap. From germline, CDR1 is SGHTA and CDR2 FQGNSA. The CDR3 loop is CASSLVGGPKSFYEQFF. The CDR3 DNA is TGTGCCAGCAGCTTAGTCGGGGGGCCGAAAAGTTTTTATGAGCAGTTCTTC. Full variable domain (rest looked up from reference TRBV7-2 and TRBJ2-1): GAGVSQSPSNKVTEKGKDVELRCDPISGHTALYWYRQSLGQGLEFLIYFQGNSAPDKSGLPSDRFSAERTGGSVSTLTIQRTQQEDSAVYLCASSLVGGPKSFYEQFFGPGTRLTVL.

This clonotype was seen a few times. The chain employs TRBV30 and TRBJ2-1, with D perhaps matching TRBD2 (6 bases). The CDR3 sequence is 13 residues long. Trimming took off 2 bases at V and 4 bases at J, with 9 bases between the two ends. CDR1 is GTSNPN and CDR2 is SVGIG in the germline V gene (reference sequence). In DNA, the CDR3 is TGTGCCTGGAGTACCGGGACTTACAATGAGCAGTTCTTC. The encoded protein is CAWSTGTYNEQFF.

In the case of this clonotype: A much larger clone differs by one base, so this may be a read error. The rearrangement joins TRBV6-5 to TRBJ2-7; no clear D gene. Trimming shortened V by 6 bases and J by 0 bases, and 12 bases separated the two germline ends. This CDR3 comprises 14 residues. Germline loops: CDR1 MNHEY, CDR2 SVGAGI. CDR3 DNA: TGTGCCAGCAGCCAGGCAGATTTCTCCTACGAGCAGTACTTC. Encoded protein: CASSQADFSYEQYF.

Note on this clonotype: The junction shows a germline mismatch at one end, possibly a read error. This chain uses TRBV27 with TRBJ1-5; 10 bases map to TRBD1. This CDR3 is 14 amino acids long. The germline CDR1 and CDR2 sequences are MNHEY and SMNVEV (reference sequence). The CDR3 DNA sequence: TGTGCCAGCAGGGTGACAGGGGGCAACCAGCCCCAGCATTTT. This sequence encodes CASRVTGGNQPQHF.

This clonotype was observed a few times. J is TRBJ1-1 and V is TRBV7-3; no clear D gene. Germline CDR1 is SGHTA and CDR2 is FQGTGA. The CDR3 is 13 amino acids. Trimming pared 5 bases from V and 4 bases from J, leaving 11 bases between. DNA of the CDR3: TGTGCCAGCAGCCCTCCGGGTAGCACTGAAGCTTTCTTT. Residues: CASSPPGSTEAFF.

The chain has TRBV20-1 and TRBJ2-7; D might be TRBD1 or TRBD2, each matching 6 bases. The V and J ends lost 5 bases and 2 bases respectively, with 13 bases between them. CDR3 length equals 13 residues. Germline CDR1 is DFQATT and CDR2 is SNEGSKA (reference sequence). As DNA, the CDR3 is TGCAGTGCTGGGAAGGGGGGCCCCTACGAGCAGTACTTC. This sequence encodes CSAGKGGPYEQYF.

The sample holds many counts of this clonotype. The V call is TRBV14, the J call TRBJ1-2, with a possible D match to TRBD1 (5 bases). Germline V CDR1 and CDR2: SGHDN, FVKESK. The CDR3 extends over 13 amino acids. Trimming stripped 8 bases from V and 4 bases from J, with 14 bases between. CDR3: CASSREASYGYTF. The CDR3 DNA follows: TGTGCCAGCTCCAGGGAGGCGAGCTATGGCTACACCTTC.

The rearrangement uses TRBV28 and TRBJ1-5; tentative D call: TRBD1 (6 bases). Trimming took 10 bases from V and 2 from J, leaving 15 bases between them. The CDR3 runs 14 residues. Looked up from germline, CDR1 is MDHEN and CDR2 is SYDVKM. The DNA for the CDR3 is TGTGCCACCAAACAGGGTGGGGGCAATCAGCCCCAGCATTTT. Protein product: CATKQGGGNQPQHF.

This clonotype was found a few times. This rearrangement joins TRBV27 to TRBJ2-7; D gene unclear. This CDR3 contains 13 residues. V was shortened by 3 bases and J by 9 bases, with 15 bases between the two germline ends. From germline, CDR1 is MNHEY and CDR2 SMNVEV (reference sequence). The CDR3 nucleotides read TGTGCCAGCAGTTTTGTGGTTCCCATTCCGCAGTACTTC. Its protein is CASSFVVPIPQYF.

The chain has TRBV11-2 and TRBJ2-7; 7 bases are a match to TRBD1. V shed 3 bases, J shed 7 bases, and the junction held 9 bases outside the gene matches. The CDR3 is 14 residues long. CDR1 and CDR2 (germline): SGHAT, FQNNGV. For the CDR3, the DNA is TGTGCCAGCAGCTTCGTAAGGGGGCGGACTGAGCAGTACTTC. Its protein product is CASSFVRGRTEQYF.

V gene TRBV20-1 combines with J gene TRBJ2-5; 10 bases fit TRBD2. CDR3 size: 15 residues. Unmatched junction bases numbered 5, after V lost 3 bases and J lost 1 base. Per germline, CDR1 DFQATT and CDR2 SNEGSKA (reference sequence). This chain's CDR3 is CSASPAGGPQETQYF. The CDR3 DNA sequence: TGCAGTGCTAGCCCAGCGGGAGGGCCCCAAGAGACCCAGTACTTC.

This clonotype was recorded many times. In DNA, the CDR3 is TGTGCCACCAGTGATCCCAAGAGGGCGAACACCGGGGAGCTGTTTTTT. This sequence encodes CATSDPKRANTGELFF. This chain links TRBV24-1 with TRBJ2-2, with D tentatively TRBD2 (5 bases). CDR1 and CDR2 from the germline V gene are KGHDR and SFDVKD. The CDR3 loop spans 16 amino acids. V was shortened by 3 bases and J by 0 bases, with 10 bases between the two germline ends.

This sequence joins TRBV7-9 and TRBJ2-5; D unclear. Germline CDR1 and CDR2: SEHNR and FQNEAQ (reference sequence). The CDR3 is made up of 14 amino acids. The V and J ends lost 1 base and 5 bases respectively, with 11 bases between them. CDR3 sequence reads: CASSLVVGFETQYF. CDR3 nucleotide sequence: TGTGCCAGCAGCTTAGTGGTGGGTTTCGAGACCCAGTACTTC.

This clonotype appeared a few times. The V call is TRBV10-1, the J call TRBJ2-3; perhaps TRBD2 as D (6 bases). Germline V lookup: CDR1 WNHNN, CDR2 SYGVQD (reference sequence). Trimming removed 7 bases at V and 2 bases at J, with 13 bases between. The CDR3 has 14 amino acids. The CDR3 is CASNAGINTDTQYF. The CDR3 bases are TGCGCCAGCAACGCGGGGATCAACACAGATACGCAGTATTTT.

With regard to this clonotype: The CDR3 does not end in the conserved phenylalanine or tryptophan, so this is likely a read error. The CDR3 reads CASSLSVSTDTQYL. Written as DNA, the CDR3 is TGTGCCAGCAGTTTATCGGTATCCACAGATACGCAGTATCTT. The rearrangement uses TRBV27 and TRBJ2-3; the D is unclear. Trimming cost V 0 bases and J 2 bases, with 6 bases left between them. This CDR3 is built from 14 residues. The germline V gene encodes CDR1 MNHEY and CDR2 SMNVEV (reference sequence).

This clonotype showed up just a few times. The chain links TRBV12-3 or TRBV12-4 to TRBJ2-7; 7 bases are a match to TRBD1. V dropped 2 bases and J dropped 1; count of bases not matched to a gene: 2. The CDR3 is made up of 14 amino acids. CDR3 protein: CASSLRQGSYEQYF. The CDR3 DNA reads TGTGCCAGCAGTTTACGACAGGGTTCCTACGAGCAGTACTTC.

This sequence joins TRBV6-2 or TRBV6-3 and TRBJ2-7; possibly TRBD1 for D (6 bases). V lost 5 bases and J lost 1, with 15 bases in between. Germline V lookup: CDR1 MNHEY, CDR2 SVGEGT. The length of the CDR3 is 15 residues. The CDR3 nucleotides read TGTGCCAGCAGTAGGGACACACGTGGGTCCTACGAGCAGTACTTC. It yields the protein CASSRDTRGSYEQYF.

This clonotype was seen repeatedly, ten times or more. This chain joins TRBV7-9 and TRBJ1-1; no reliable D call. Between the trimmed V and J ends, which lost 5 bases and 0 bases, there was a span of 13 bases. Germline lookup yields CDR1 SEHNR and CDR2 FQNEAQ (reference sequence). CDR3 length equals 15 residues. The CDR3 loop reads CASSKSVGMNTEAFF. The CDR3 DNA reads as TGTGCCAGCAGCAAGAGTGTAGGAATGAACACTGAAGCTTTCTTT.

V is TRBV19 and J is TRBJ2-5; perhaps TRBD1 as D (5 bases). The V end lost 5 bases, the J end lost 5 bases, and 15 bases lay between the germline ends. Germline V gives CDR1 LNHDA, CDR2 SQIVND (reference sequence). This CDR3 is 14 amino acids long. CDR3 DNA: TGTGCCAGTAGTCCGCAGACAGTTTATGAGACCCAGTACTTC. As protein: CASSPQTVYETQYF. Full variable domain (missing parts from reference TRBV19 and TRBJ2-5): DGGITQSPKYLFRKEGQNVTLSCEQNLNHDAMYWYRQDPGQGLRLIYYSQIVNDFQKGDIAEGYSVSREKKESFPLTVTSAQKNPTAFYLCASSPQTVYETQYFGPGTRLLVL.

Many counts were recorded for this clonotype. The junction differs from germline at one of its ends, possibly a read error. The genes are TRBV5-6 and TRBJ2-7; 14 bases agree with TRBD2. The CDR3 is made up of 15 amino acids. Germline CDR1 SGHDT, CDR2 YYEEEE. DNA for the CDR3: TGCGCCAGCAGCATGGGACTAGCGGGAGCTTACGAGCAGTACTTC. It codes for CASSMGLAGAYEQYF.

As concerns this clonotype: A much larger clone differs from this one at a single base, so this may be a read error. The chain has TRBV7-6 and TRBJ1-5; 8 bases are a match to TRBD1. Unmatched junction bases numbered 11, after V lost 4 bases and J lost 0 bases. CDR1 is SGHVS, CDR2 FNYEAQ, per germline. CDR3 size: 18 residues. The CDR3 DNA follows: TGTGCCAGCAGCTCAGCGACAGGGGAGACTTATAGCAATCAGCCCCAGCATTTT. Amino acids: CASSSATGETYSNQPQHF.

The chain employs TRBV28 and TRBJ2-1; D is ambiguous. In germline, CDR1 is MDHEN, CDR2 SYDVKM. The CDR3 spans 16 residues. V lost 5 bases and J lost 6, with 20 bases in between. CDR3 DNA: TGTGCCAGCAGTCCCTCGGTCAACTTTGTGGTCAATGAGCAGTTCTTC. Translated: CASSPSVNFVVNEQFF.